The next 17 T cell receptor beta chains were all read from a single sample in a study of PD-1 blockade in mismatch repair-deficient tumors. Profiling relied on immunoSEQ multiplex PCR, and the TCRdb table lists in-frame clones only, not all of them. The sample shows tens of thousands of clones, approximately 81% of them seen only once. The sample was peripheral blood, taken about 80 weeks after starting pembrolizumab. The receptors shown here come from an adult with mismatch repair-deficient cancer.

The chain employs TRBV5-1 and TRBJ2-7, with TRBD1 identical over 7 bases. Germline V lookup: CDR1 SGHRS, CDR2 YFSETQ. This CDR3 contains 15 residues. The trim removed 0 bases at V and 3 bases at J, leaving 6 bases unmatched. CDR3: CASSLGPTGNYEQYF. The CDR3 bases are TGCGCCAGCAGCTTGGGTCCGACAGGGAACTACGAGCAGTACTTC.

The rearrangement joins TRBV19 to TRBJ1-4; D not certain. Germline assignment: CDR1 LNHDA and CDR2 SQIVND (reference sequence). CDR3 length: 16 amino acids. The V and J ends lost 0 bases and 7 bases respectively, with 15 bases between them. The CDR3 nucleotides are TGTGCCAGTAGTATAGATGGGAGGGCGAGAGGTGAAAAACTGTTTTTT. Its translation is CASSIDGRARGEKLFF.

This chain joins TRBV7-6 and TRBJ2-7; D gene unclear. Germline loops: CDR1 SGHVS, CDR2 FNYEAQ. The CDR3 loop spans 11 amino acids. The ends were cut back, 4 bases at V and 6 bases at J, with 7 bases in the middle. The CDR3 loop reads CASSSEREQYF. The CDR3, as DNA: TGTGCCAGCAGCTCCGAGCGCGAGCAGTACTTC.

This sequence joins TRBV12-2 and TRBJ2-7; the D segment call TRBD2 is taken from the table without a DNA check. TRBV12-2 has pseudogene status. The CDR3 is 17 residues long. CDR3 amino acids: CASRLPRLAGTTYEQYF. CDR3 nucleotide sequence: TGTGCAAGTCGCTTACCAAGACTAGCGGGGACAACCTACGAGCAGTACTTC.

The chain recombines TRBV30 with TRBJ2-2, with TRBD2 matching 10 bases. This CDR3 has 14 residues. V shed 4 bases, J shed 5 bases, and the junction held 4 bases outside the gene matches. The germline CDR1 and CDR2 sequences are GTSNPN and SVGIG (reference sequence). CDR3: CAWNSGRKTGELFF. In DNA, the CDR3 is TGTGCCTGGAATAGCGGGAGGAAAACCGGGGAGCTGTTTTTT.

The chain links TRBV14 to TRBJ1-2; possible D gene TRBD1, 5 bases. The CDR3 is 14 residues long. V gave up 8 bases and J gave up 2 bases, with 15 bases separating them. Germline values: CDR1 SGHDN, CDR2 FVKESK. The CDR3 region has the DNA TGTGCCAGCTCTCACTGGGGCGGCAACTATGGCTACACCTTC. Translated: CASSHWGGNYGYTF.

The chain combines TRBV7-3 with TRBJ1-5, with 7 bases identical to TRBD1. The CDR3 is 15 amino acids. The V and J ends lost 2 bases and 4 bases, in that order; junction bases with no gene match: 5. In germline, CDR1 is SGHTA, CDR2 FQGTGA. CDR3 DNA: TGTGCCAGCAGCTTAGTCGGGGACAGAAATCAGCCCCAGCATTTT. It yields the protein CASSLVGDRNQPQHF.

Note on this clone: Other DNA sequences within the sample encode an identical CDR3. V and J are TRBV10-3 and TRBJ1-2; 8 bases fit TRBD1. V was pared by 6 bases and J by 6 bases, with 3 bases of the junction left unmatched. CDR1 is ENHRY and CDR2 is SYGVKD in the germline V gene. CDR3 length: 12 residues. The CDR3 DNA follows: TGTGCCATCAGCCTGACAGGGGATGGCTACACCTTC. Its protein product is CAISLTGDGYTF.

The rearrangement uses TRBV15 and TRBJ1-5; 8 bases align to TRBD1. Germline V gene data show CDR1 as LNHNV and CDR2 as YYDKDF (reference sequence). The CDR3 totals 15 residues. Unmatched junction bases numbered 0, after V lost 0 bases and J lost 2 bases. The CDR3 DNA reads as TGTGCCACCAGCAGAGAGGGACAGGGCAATCAGCCCCAGCATTTT. Its protein product is CATSREGQGNQPQHF.

In this sample, this clone turned up once. The chain recombines TRBV14 with TRBJ2-1; 8 bases map to TRBD2. Germline values: CDR1 SGHDN, CDR2 FVKESK. The CDR3 totals 16 residues. After removal of 0 bases from V and 2 bases from J, the junction contained 3 bases not matched to a gene. CDR3 sequence reads: CASSQDLLAAYNEQFF. In DNA form, the CDR3 reads TGTGCCAGCAGCCAAGATTTACTAGCGGCCTACAATGAGCAGTTCTTC.

This clone appeared a few times. The chain links TRBV9 to TRBJ1-1; D gene ambiguous. The V and J ends lost 4 bases and 1 base respectively, with 11 bases between them. The CDR3 loop spans 14 amino acids. Per the germline V gene, CDR1 is SGDLS and CDR2 is YYNGEE. The CDR3 nucleotides are TGTGCCAGCAGCCCATGGACGGGGAACACTGAAGCTTTCTTT. Its translation is CASSPWTGNTEAFF.

The rearrangement links TRBV5-6 to TRBJ1-1; 9 nucleotides align to TRBD1. The CDR3 sequence is 16 residues long. Germline loops: CDR1 SGHDT, CDR2 YYEEEE. V lost 3 bases, J lost 0 bases, and 6 bases stayed unmatched. The CDR3 protein is CASSSGTGSMNTEAFF. CDR3 nucleotide sequence: TGTGCCAGCAGCTCGGGGACAGGGTCGATGAACACTGAAGCTTTCTTT.

The gene calls are TRBV7-9 and TRBJ1-1; D unresolved. With 6 bases removed from V and 0 bases from J, the gap between germline ends came to 11 bases. Germline assignment: CDR1 SEHNR and CDR2 FQNEAQ (reference sequence). CDR3 size: 14 residues. This CDR3 is CASRNGFMNTEAFF. In nucleotides, the CDR3 is TGTGCCAGCAGAAACGGGTTCATGAACACTGAAGCTTTCTTT.

This clone is deemed medium-sized (0.01 to 0.1%). V and J are TRBV11-3 and TRBJ2-7; D unresolved. This CDR3 has 15 residues. CDR1 is SGHNT and CDR2 is YENEEA in the germline V gene. V gave up 0 bases and J gave up 6 bases, with 15 bases separating them. CDR3 coding DNA: TGTGCCAGCAGCTTAGATCCCCGAGAAGCGCTCGAGCAGTACTTC. Protein product: CASSLDPREALEQYF.

This chain connects TRBV6-6 to TRBJ2-7; no definite D call. Germline V CDR1 and CDR2: MNHNY, SVGAGI (reference sequence). With 5 bases removed from V and 3 bases from J, the gap between germline ends came to 8 bases. The CDR3 sequence is 12 residues long. The CDR3 reads CASSPDVYEQYF. The CDR3 region has the DNA TGTGCCAGCAGTCCCGACGTCTACGAGCAGTACTTC.

The chain is built from TRBV11-2 and TRBJ1-1; unclear D gene. V lost 3 bases, J lost 7 bases, and 12 bases lay in between. The length of the CDR3 is 13 residues. In germline, CDR1 is SGHAT, CDR2 FQNNGV. In DNA, the CDR3 is TGTGCCAGCAGCTTCTGGGTCGGAAATGAAGCTTTCTTT. Its protein product is CASSFWVGNEAFF.

This clone has only a few counts. The J gene is TRBJ2-6, the V gene TRBV10-1; 7 positions match TRBD2. From germline, CDR1 is WNHNN and CDR2 SYGVQD (reference sequence). This CDR3 contains 17 residues. V gave up 3 bases and J gave up 0 bases; unmatched junction bases: 5. For the CDR3, the DNA is TGCGCCAGCAGTGATCACGGGAGGCTCTCTGGGGCCAACGTCCTGACTTTC. Residues: CASSDHGRLSGANVLTF.